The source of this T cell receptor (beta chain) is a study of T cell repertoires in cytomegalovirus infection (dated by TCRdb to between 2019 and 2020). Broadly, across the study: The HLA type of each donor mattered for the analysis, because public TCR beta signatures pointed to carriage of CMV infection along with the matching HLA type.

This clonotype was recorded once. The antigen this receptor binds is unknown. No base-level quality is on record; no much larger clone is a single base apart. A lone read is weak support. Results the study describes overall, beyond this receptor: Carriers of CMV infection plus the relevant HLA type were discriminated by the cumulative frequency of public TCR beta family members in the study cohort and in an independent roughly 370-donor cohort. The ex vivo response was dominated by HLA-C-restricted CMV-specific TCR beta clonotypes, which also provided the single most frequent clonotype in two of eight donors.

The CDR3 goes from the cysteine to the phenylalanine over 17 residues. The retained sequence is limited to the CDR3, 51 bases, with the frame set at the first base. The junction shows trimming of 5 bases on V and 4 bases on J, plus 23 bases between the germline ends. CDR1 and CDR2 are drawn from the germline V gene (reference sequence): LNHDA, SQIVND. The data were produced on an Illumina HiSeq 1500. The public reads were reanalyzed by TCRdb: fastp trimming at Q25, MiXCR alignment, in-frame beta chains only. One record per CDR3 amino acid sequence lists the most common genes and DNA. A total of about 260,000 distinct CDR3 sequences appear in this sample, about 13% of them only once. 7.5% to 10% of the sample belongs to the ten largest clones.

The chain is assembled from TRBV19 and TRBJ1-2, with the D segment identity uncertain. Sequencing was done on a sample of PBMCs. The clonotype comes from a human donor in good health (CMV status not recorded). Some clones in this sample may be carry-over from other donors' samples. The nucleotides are TGTGCCAGTAGTGCCTCACCGTCCCTGGGAGCGTCCTATGGCTACACCTTC. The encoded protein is CASSASPSLGASYGYTF.